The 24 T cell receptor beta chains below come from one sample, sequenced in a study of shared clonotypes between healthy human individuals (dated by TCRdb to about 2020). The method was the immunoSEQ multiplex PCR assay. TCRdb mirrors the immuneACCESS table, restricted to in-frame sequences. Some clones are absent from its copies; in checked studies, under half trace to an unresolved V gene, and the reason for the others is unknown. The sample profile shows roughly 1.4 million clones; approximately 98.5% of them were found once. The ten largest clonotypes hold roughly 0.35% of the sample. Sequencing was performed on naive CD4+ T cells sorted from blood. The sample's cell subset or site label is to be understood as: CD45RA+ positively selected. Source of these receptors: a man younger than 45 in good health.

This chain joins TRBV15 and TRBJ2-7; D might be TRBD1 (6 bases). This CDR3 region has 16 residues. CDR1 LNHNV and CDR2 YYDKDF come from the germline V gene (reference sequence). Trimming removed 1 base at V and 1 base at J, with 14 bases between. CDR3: CATSRVAGERSYEQYF. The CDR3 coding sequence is TGTGCCACCAGCAGAGTTGCAGGGGAAAGATCCTACGAGCAGTACTTC.

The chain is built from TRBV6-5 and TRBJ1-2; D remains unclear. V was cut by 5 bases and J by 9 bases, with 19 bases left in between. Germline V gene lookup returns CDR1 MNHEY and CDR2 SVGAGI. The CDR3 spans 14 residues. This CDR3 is CASSAGRVPVSYTF. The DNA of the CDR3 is TGTGCCAGCAGTGCCGGGAGGGTCCCAGTGAGCTACACCTTC.

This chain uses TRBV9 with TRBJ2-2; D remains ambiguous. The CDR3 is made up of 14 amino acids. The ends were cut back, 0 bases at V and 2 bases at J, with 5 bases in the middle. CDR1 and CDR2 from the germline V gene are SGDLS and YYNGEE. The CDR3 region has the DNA TGTGCCAGCAGCGTAGTGATTAACACCGGGGAGCTGTTTTTT. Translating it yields CASSVVINTGELFF.

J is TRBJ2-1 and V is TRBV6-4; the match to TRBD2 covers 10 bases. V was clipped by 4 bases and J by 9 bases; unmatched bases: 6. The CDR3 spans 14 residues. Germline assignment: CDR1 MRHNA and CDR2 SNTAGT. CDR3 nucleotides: TGTGCCAGCAGTGCTCTAGCGGGGGCGGGTGAGCAGTTCTTC. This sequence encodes CASSALAGAGEQFF.

The CDR3 nucleotides read TGTGCCACCGGAGGAACCGTTGCAACTAATGAAAAACTGTTTTTT. This encodes CATGGTVATNEKLFF. The J gene is TRBJ1-4, the V gene TRBV15; D gene uncertain. CDR3 length equals 15 residues. From germline, CDR1 is LNHNV and CDR2 YYDKDF (reference sequence). The V end lost 8 bases, the J end lost 0 bases, and 13 bases lay between the germline ends.

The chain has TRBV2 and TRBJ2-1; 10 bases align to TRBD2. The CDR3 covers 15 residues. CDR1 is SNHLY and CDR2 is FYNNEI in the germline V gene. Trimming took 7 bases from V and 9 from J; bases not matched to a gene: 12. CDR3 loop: CASTGNLAGGIEQFF. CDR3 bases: TGTGCCAGCACCGGAAACTTAGCGGGAGGAATTGAGCAGTTCTTC.

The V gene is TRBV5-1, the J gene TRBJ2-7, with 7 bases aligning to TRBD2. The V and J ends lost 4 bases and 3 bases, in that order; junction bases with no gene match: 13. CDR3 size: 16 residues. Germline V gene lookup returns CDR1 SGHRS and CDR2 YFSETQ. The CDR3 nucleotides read TGCGCCAGCAGCCCAATCCCGGGCGGGAGTGTCTACGAGCAGTACTTC. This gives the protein CASSPIPGGSVYEQYF.

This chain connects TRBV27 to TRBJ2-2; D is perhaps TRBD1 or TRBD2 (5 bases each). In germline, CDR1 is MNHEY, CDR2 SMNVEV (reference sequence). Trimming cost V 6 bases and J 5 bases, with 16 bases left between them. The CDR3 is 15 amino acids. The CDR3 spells CASSLGAAGTGELFF. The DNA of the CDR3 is TGTGCCAGCAGCCTCGGGGCTGCTGGGACCGGGGAGCTGTTTTTT.

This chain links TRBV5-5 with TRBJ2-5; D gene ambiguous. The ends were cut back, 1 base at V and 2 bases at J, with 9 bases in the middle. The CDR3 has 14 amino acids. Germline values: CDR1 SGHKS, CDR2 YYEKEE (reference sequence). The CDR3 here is CASSLRGPQETQYF. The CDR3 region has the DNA TGTGCCAGCAGCTTGAGAGGACCACAAGAGACCCAGTACTTC.

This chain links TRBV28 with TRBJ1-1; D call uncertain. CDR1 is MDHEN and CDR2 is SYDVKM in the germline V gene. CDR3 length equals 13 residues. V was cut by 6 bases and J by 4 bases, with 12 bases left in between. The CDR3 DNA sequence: TGTGCCAGCAGCCCGACCCAAACCACTGAAGCTTTCTTT. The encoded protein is CASSPTQTTEAFF.

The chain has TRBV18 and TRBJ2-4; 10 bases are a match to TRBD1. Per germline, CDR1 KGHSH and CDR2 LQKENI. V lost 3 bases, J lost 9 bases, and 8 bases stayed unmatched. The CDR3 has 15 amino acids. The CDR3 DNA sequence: TGTGCCAGCTCACCCGCCGGGACAGGGGTGGGCATTCAGTACTTC. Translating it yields CASSPAGTGVGIQYF.

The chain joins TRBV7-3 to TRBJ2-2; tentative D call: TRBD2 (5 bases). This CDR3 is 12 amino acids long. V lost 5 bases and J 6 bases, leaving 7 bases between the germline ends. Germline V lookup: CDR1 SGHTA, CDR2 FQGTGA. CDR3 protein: CASSMGAGELFF. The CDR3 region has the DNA TGTGCCAGCAGCATGGGAGCCGGGGAGCTGTTTTTT.

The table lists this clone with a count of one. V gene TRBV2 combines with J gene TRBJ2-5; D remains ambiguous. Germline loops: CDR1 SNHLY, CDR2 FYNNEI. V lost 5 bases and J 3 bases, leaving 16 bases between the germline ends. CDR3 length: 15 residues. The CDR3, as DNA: TGTGCCAGCAGTCCTTCCATCTTGGGGAAAGAGACCCAGTACTTC. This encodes CASSPSILGKETQYF.

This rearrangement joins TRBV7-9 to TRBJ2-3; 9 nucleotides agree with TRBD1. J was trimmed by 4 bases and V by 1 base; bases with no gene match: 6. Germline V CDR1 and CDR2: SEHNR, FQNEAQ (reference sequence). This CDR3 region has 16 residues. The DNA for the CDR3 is TGTGCCAGCAGCTTAGTGAGGACAGGGGTGGCAGATACGCAGTATTTT. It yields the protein CASSLVRTGVADTQYF. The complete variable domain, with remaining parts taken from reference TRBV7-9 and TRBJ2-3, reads DTGVSQNPRHKITKRGQNVTFRCDPISEHNRLYWYRQTLGQGPEFLTYFQNEAQLEKSRLLSDRFSAERPKGSFSTLEIQRTEQGDSAMYLCASSLVRTGVADTQYFGPGTRLTVL.

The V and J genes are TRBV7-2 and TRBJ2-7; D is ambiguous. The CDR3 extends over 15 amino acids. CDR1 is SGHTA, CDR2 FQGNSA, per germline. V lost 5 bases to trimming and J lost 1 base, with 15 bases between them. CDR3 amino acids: CASSPDPSRSYEQYF. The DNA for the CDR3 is TGTGCCAGCAGCCCCGACCCCAGCAGATCCTACGAGCAGTACTTC.

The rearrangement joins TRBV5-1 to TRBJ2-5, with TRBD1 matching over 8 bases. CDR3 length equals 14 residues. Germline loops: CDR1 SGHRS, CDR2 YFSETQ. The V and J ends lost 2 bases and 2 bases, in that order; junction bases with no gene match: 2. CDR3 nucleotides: TGCGCCAGCAGCTTTTGGGACAGGCAAGAGACCCAGTACTTC. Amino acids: CASSFWDRQETQYF.

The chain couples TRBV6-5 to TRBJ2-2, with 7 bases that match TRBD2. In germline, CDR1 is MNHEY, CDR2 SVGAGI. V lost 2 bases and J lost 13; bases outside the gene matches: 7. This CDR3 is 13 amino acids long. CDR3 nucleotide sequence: TGTGCCAGCAGTTACCGGGGGAGGGGTTGGCTGTTTTTT. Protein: CASSYRGRGWLFF.

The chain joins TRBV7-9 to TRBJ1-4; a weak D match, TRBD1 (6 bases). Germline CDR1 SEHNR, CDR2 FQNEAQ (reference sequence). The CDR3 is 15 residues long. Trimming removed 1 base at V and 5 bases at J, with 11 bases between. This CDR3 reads CASSLVGAGNEKLFF. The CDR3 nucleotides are TGTGCCAGCAGCTTAGTGGGGGCAGGGAATGAAAAACTGTTTTTT.

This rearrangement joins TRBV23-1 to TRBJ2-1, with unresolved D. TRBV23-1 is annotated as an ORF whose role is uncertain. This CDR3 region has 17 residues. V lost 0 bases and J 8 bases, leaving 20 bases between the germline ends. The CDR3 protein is CASSQSLRHQTIDEQFF. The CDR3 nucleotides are TGCGCCAGCAGTCAATCCCTAAGACACCAAACTATCGATGAGCAGTTCTTC.

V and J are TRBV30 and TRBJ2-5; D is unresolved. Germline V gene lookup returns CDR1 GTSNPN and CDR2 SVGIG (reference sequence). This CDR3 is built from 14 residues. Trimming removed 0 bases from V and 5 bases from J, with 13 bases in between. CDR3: CAWSVQWEPETQYF. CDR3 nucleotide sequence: TGTGCCTGGAGTGTACAGTGGGAACCGGAGACCCAGTACTTC.

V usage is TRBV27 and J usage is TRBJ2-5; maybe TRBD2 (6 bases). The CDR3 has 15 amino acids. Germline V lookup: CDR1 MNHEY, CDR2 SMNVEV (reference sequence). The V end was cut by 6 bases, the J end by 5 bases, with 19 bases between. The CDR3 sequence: CASSAGRRRLETQYF. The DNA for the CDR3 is TGTGCCAGCAGCGCGGGGCGGCGGCGCTTGGAGACCCAGTACTTC.

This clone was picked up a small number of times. The CDR3 DNA follows: TGTGCCAGCAGTGAACAGGGTTTGGGCTATGGCTACACCTTC. It codes for CASSEQGLGYGYTF. The V and J genes are TRBV25-1 and TRBJ1-2; D possibly corresponds to TRBD1 (5 bases). The CDR3 contains 14 residues. Trimming took off 2 bases at V and 4 bases at J, with 11 bases between the two ends. CDR1 is MGHDK and CDR2 is SYGVNS in the germline V gene.

Here the CDR3 DNA reads TGTGCCAGCTATAGAACTAGCGGGAACTATCAAGAGACCCAGTACTTC. It codes for CASYRTSGNYQETQYF. J is TRBJ2-5 and V is TRBV5-5, with TRBD2 matching over 10 bases. The CDR3 is 16 amino acids. Germline CDR1 reads SGHKS; CDR2 reads YYEKEE (reference sequence). Unmatched junction bases numbered 11, after V lost 7 bases and J lost 2 bases.

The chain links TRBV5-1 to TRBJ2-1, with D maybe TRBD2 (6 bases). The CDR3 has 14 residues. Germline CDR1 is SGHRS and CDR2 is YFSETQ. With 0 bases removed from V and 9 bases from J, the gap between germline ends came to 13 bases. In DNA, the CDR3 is TGCGCCAGCAGCTTGGGGCTAGCGTTGGGTGAGCAGTTCTTC. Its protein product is CASSLGLALGEQFF. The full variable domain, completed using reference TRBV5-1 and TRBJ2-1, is KAGVTQTPRYLIKTRGQQVTLSCSPISGHRSVSWYQQTPGQGLQFLFEYFSETQRNKGNFPGRFSGRQFSNSRSEMNVSTLELGDSALYLCASSLGLALGEQFFGPGTRLTVL.